These T cell receptor beta chains were read from a single sample in a study of T cells after yellow fever vaccination. TCRdb redid the calling of the 5' RACE reads with MiXCR, one entry per CDR3 protein. The table shows 200,000 to 250,000 distinct CDR3 sequences, with 6.9% occurring only once. The specimen was CD4+ T cells sorted from PBMCs, collected 15 days after the yellow fever booster vaccination. The source is a man aged 25 to 45 who received the YFV17D yellow fever vaccine. The CDR3 runs from the conserved cysteine through the conserved F or W. A D gene is named only where the DNA matches it firmly. Size tells how often a clone was seen (once, few, many) or the class of an expanded clone, and some rows leave it out.

J gene: TRBJ1-1; clone size: few; V gene: TRBV18; D gene: TRBD1; CDR3 DNA: TGTGCCAGCTCACCACCGACAGGGTCATTCACTGAAGCTTTCTTT; CDR3 protein: CASSPPTGSFTEAFF
J gene: TRBJ2-1; clone size: few; V gene: TRBV15; D gene: .; CDR3 DNA: TGTGCCACCACCCCGAACTGGTCCTACAATGAGCAGTTCTTC; CDR3 protein: CATTPNWSYNEQFF
J gene: TRBJ2-1; clone size: few; V gene: TRBV5-4; D gene: TRBD2; CDR3 DNA: TGTGCCAGCAGCTTGTCGATAGCGGGGGACAATGAGCAGTTCTTC; CDR3 protein: CASSLSIAGDNEQFF
J gene: TRBJ2-1; clone size: .; V gene: TRBV12-3/TRBV12-4; D gene: TRBD2; CDR3 DNA: TGTGCCAGCAGTCCCCCGGGGAGGGCATACAATGAGCAGTTCTTC; CDR3 protein: CASSPPGRAYNEQFF
J gene: TRBJ2-5; clone size: many; V gene: TRBV5-1; D gene: TRBD2; CDR3 DNA: TGCGCCAGCAGCCCACCGGGACTAGAAGAGACCCAGTACTTC; CDR3 protein: CASSPPGLEETQYF
J gene: TRBJ2-5; clone size: few; V gene: TRBV29-1; D gene: TRBD2; CDR3 DNA: TGCAGCGTTGGGGCTAGCGGGAGTGAGACCCAGTACTTC; CDR3 protein: CSVGASGSETQYF
J gene: TRBJ2-2; clone size: .; V gene: TRBV5-4; D gene: TRBD1; CDR3 DNA: TGTGCCAGCAGCGGCGACAGGGGCGCGAACGGGGAGCTGTTTTTT; CDR3 protein: CASSGDRGANGELFF
J gene: TRBJ2-2; clone size: .; V gene: TRBV19; D gene: .; CDR3 DNA: TGTGCGAGTAGGGGCAGCGTGAACACCGGGGAGCTGTTTTTT; CDR3 protein: CASRGSVNTGELFF
J gene: TRBJ2-2; clone size: many; V gene: TRBV5-1; D gene: TRBD2; CDR3 DNA: TGCGCCAGCAGCTCTTACCCAGCCGGGACTAGCGGGAGAAACGGCACCGGGGAGCTGTTTTTT; CDR3 protein: CASSSYPAGTSGRNGTGELFF
J gene: TRBJ2-5; clone size: .; V gene: TRBV7-2; D gene: .; CDR3 DNA: TGTGCCAGCTCCTGGGGTTCGGGGGAGACCCAGTACTTC; CDR3 protein: CASSWGSGETQYF
J gene: TRBJ1-1; clone size: .; V gene: TRBV14; D gene: .; CDR3 DNA: TGTGCCAGCAGCCAAGTGGCTGAAGCTTTCTTT; CDR3 protein: CASSQVAEAFF
J gene: TRBJ1-6; clone size: few; V gene: TRBV6-5; D gene: .; CDR3 DNA: TGTGCCAGCAGTTATACCGGGGAAAATTCACCCCTCCACTTT; CDR3 protein: CASSYTGENSPLHF
J gene: TRBJ2-3; clone size: .; V gene: TRBV14; D gene: TRBD2; CDR3 DNA: TGTGCTAACCTGGGCGGGAGGAGCACAGATACGCAGTATTTT; CDR3 protein: CANLGGRSTDTQYF
J gene: TRBJ2-3; clone size: .; V gene: TRBV5-1; D gene: .; CDR3 DNA: TGCGCCAGCAGCTTGCTGGTGGGGACCACAGATACGCAGTATTTT; CDR3 protein: CASSLLVGTTDTQYF
J gene: TRBJ2-5; clone size: few; V gene: TRBV20-1; D gene: TRBD1; CDR3 DNA: TGCAGTGCTAGAGATTTGCGTTCACAGGGGGTTTGGGAGACCCAGTACTTC; CDR3 protein: CSARDLRSQGVWETQYF
J gene: TRBJ2-7; clone size: many; V gene: TRBV3-1; D gene: .; CDR3 DNA: TGTGCCAGCAGCCAAGGTGGAGGGGTCGAGCAGTACTTC; CDR3 protein: CASSQGGGVEQYF
J gene: TRBJ1-5; clone size: few; V gene: TRBV7-2; D gene: .; CDR3 DNA: TGTGCCAGCAGCTTGTATGGGGGTGCGAGCAATCAGCCCCAGCATTTT; CDR3 protein: CASSLYGGASNQPQHF
J gene: TRBJ1-5; clone size: .; V gene: TRBV12-3/TRBV12-4; D gene: .; CDR3 DNA: TGTGCCAGCAGGGGGGGGGGACACCAGCATTTT; CDR3 protein: CASRGGGHQHF
J gene: TRBJ2-5; clone size: .; V gene: TRBV5-1; D gene: .; CDR3 DNA: TGCGCCAGCAGCTGGGGTAGCGGACAAGAGACCCAGTACTTC; CDR3 protein: CASSWGSGQETQYF
J gene: TRBJ2-3; clone size: many; V gene: TRBV20-1; D gene: .; CDR3 DNA: TGCAGTGCTAGAGATTCCCGCCGCACAGATACGCAGTATTTT; CDR3 protein: CSARDSRRTDTQYF
J gene: TRBJ2-5; clone size: many; V gene: TRBV28; D gene: TRBD2; CDR3 DNA: TGTGCCAGCAGTCGCGGGGGGGTTACACAAGAGACCCAGTACTTC; CDR3 protein: CASSRGGVTQETQYF
J gene: TRBJ2-2; clone size: few; V gene: TRBV24-1; D gene: .; CDR3 DNA: TGTGCCACCAGTGAGCCTAGCACCGGGGAGCTGTTTTTT; CDR3 protein: CATSEPSTGELFF
J gene: TRBJ1-6; clone size: few; V gene: TRBV6-5; D gene: .; CDR3 DNA: TGTGCCAGCAGTTACGGGGGAGGTAACTCACCCCTCCACTTT; CDR3 protein: CASSYGGGNSPLHF
J gene: TRBJ2-1; clone size: many; V gene: TRBV5-1; D gene: .; CDR3 DNA: TGCGCCAGCAGCGGCGGAGGGGTAGCTGGCGAGCAGTTCTTC; CDR3 protein: CASSGGGVAGEQFF
J gene: TRBJ1-2; clone size: few; V gene: TRBV5-1; D gene: TRBD1; CDR3 DNA: TGCGCCAGCAGCTTGGACAGGGGGCGCAACTATGGCTACACCTTC; CDR3 protein: CASSLDRGRNYGYTF
J gene: TRBJ2-7; clone size: .; V gene: TRBV6-2/TRBV6-3; D gene: .; CDR3 DNA: TGTGCCAGCAGTTATGGGAATCGCTACGAGCAGTACTTC; CDR3 protein: CASSYGNRYEQYF
J gene: TRBJ2-3; clone size: few; V gene: TRBV7-2; D gene: TRBD2; CDR3 DNA: TGTGCCAGCAACAGCGGGAGGGGCTCAGATACGCAGTATTTT; CDR3 protein: CASNSGRGSDTQYF
J gene: TRBJ1-4; clone size: few; V gene: TRBV30; D gene: .; CDR3 DNA: TGTGCCTGGAGTGTGCAGACTAATGAAAAACTGTTTTTT; CDR3 protein: CAWSVQTNEKLFF
J gene: TRBJ2-1; clone size: many; V gene: TRBV7-7; D gene: .; CDR3 DNA: TGTGCTAGCAGCCAATCCGGGGGATACAATGAGCAGTTCTTC; CDR3 protein: CASSQSGGYNEQFF
J gene: TRBJ2-3; clone size: many; V gene: TRBV7-2; D gene: TRBD2; CDR3 DNA: TGTGCCAGCAGCTTGAGACTAGCGGGAGCAGATACGCAGTATTTT; CDR3 protein: CASSLRLAGADTQYF
J gene: TRBJ2-7; clone size: .; V gene: TRBV25-1; D gene: TRBD1; CDR3 DNA: TGTGCCAGCAGGTCGACCGGGACAGGGGCCTACGAGCAGTACTTC; CDR3 protein: CASRSTGTGAYEQYF
J gene: TRBJ1-1; clone size: .; V gene: TRBV5-5; D gene: .; CDR3 DNA: TGTGCCAGCTTGTATGGCGTCCATGAAGGCGCTTTCTTT; CDR3 protein: CASLYGVHEGAFF
J gene: TRBJ2-5; clone size: few; V gene: TRBV6-5; D gene: TRBD2; CDR3 DNA: TGTGCCAGCAGCACCGGGGGGGAGTTCCGTCGGACCCAGTACTTC; CDR3 protein: CASSTGGEFRRTQYF
J gene: TRBJ1-4; clone size: few; V gene: TRBV9; D gene: TRBD1; CDR3 DNA: TGTGCCAGCAGCGCCACGGGACAGGCTAATGAAAAACTGTTTTTT; CDR3 protein: CASSATGQANEKLFF
J gene: TRBJ2-7; clone size: few; V gene: TRBV28; D gene: TRBD2; CDR3 DNA: TGTGCCAGCAGCCCGACGGTGCTAGCGGGACTCTTGTTC; CDR3 protein: CASSPTVLAGLLF
J gene: TRBJ2-1; clone size: .; V gene: TRBV24-1; D gene: .; CDR3 DNA: TGTGCCACCAGTGACCGGACCTTAGGGGGTAATGAGCAGTTCTTC; CDR3 protein: CATSDRTLGGNEQFF
J gene: TRBJ2-2; clone size: .; V gene: TRBV3-1; D gene: .; CDR3 DNA: TGTGCCAGCAGGGTGGGGGGGGAGCTGTTTTTT; CDR3 protein: CASRVGGELFF
J gene: TRBJ2-3; clone size: few; V gene: TRBV6-1; D gene: .; CDR3 DNA: TGTGCCAGCAGTGAACCCGGGACCGGGACAGATACGCAGTATTTT; CDR3 protein: CASSEPGTGTDTQYF
J gene: TRBJ2-7; clone size: many; V gene: TRBV10-3; D gene: .; CDR3 DNA: TGTGCCATCAGGACCTTCAGCTCCTACGAGCAGTACTTC; CDR3 protein: CAIRTFSSYEQYF
J gene: TRBJ2-7; clone size: few; V gene: TRBV5-1; D gene: .; CDR3 DNA: TGCGCCAGCAGCTTGGCCCTGGCGGGATCCTACGAGCAGTACTTC; CDR3 protein: CASSLALAGSYEQYF
J gene: TRBJ2-1; clone size: .; V gene: TRBV10-1; D gene: .; CDR3 DNA: TGCGCCAGCAGTAAACAGGGAAGGGAGCAGTTCTTC; CDR3 protein: CASSKQGREQFF
J gene: TRBJ2-7; clone size: few; V gene: TRBV5-1; D gene: .; CDR3 DNA: TGCGCCAGCACCCTGGGGAGCGGGCCTTCCTACGAGCAGTACTTC; CDR3 protein: CASTLGSGPSYEQYF
J gene: TRBJ2-2; clone size: many; V gene: TRBV7-3; D gene: .; CDR3 DNA: TGTGCCAGCAGTATAGACAACACCGGGGAGCTGTTTTTT; CDR3 protein: CASSIDNTGELFF
J gene: TRBJ1-5; clone size: .; V gene: TRBV19; D gene: .; CDR3 DNA: TGTGCCAGTAGTTCTTGGACTGGAGGCAATCAGCCCCAGCATTTT; CDR3 protein: CASSSWTGGNQPQHF
J gene: TRBJ2-1; clone size: .; V gene: TRBV20-1; D gene: TRBD2; CDR3 DNA: TGCAGTGCTAAAGCGGGAGGCGGGCTTAATGAGCAGTTCTTC; CDR3 protein: CSAKAGGGLNEQFF
J gene: TRBJ2-2; clone size: few; V gene: TRBV7-8; D gene: .; CDR3 DNA: TGTGCCAGCAGCTTTAGCGGAATGGGGAACACCGGGGAGCTGTTTTTT; CDR3 protein: CASSFSGMGNTGELFF
J gene: TRBJ2-2; clone size: .; V gene: TRBV12-3/TRBV12-4; D gene: .; CDR3 DNA: TGTGCCAGCAGTCTTTATAGGCAGGACACCGGGGAGCTGTTTTTT; CDR3 protein: CASSLYRQDTGELFF
J gene: TRBJ1-1; clone size: many; V gene: TRBV20-1; D gene: .; CDR3 DNA: TGCAGTGCTAGAGTTGCAGGGAGGCGCACTGAAGCTTTCTTT; CDR3 protein: CSARVAGRRTEAFF
J gene: TRBJ2-7; clone size: few; V gene: TRBV3-1; D gene: .; CDR3 DNA: TGTGCCAGCAGCCCTCTCGGGGGCTACGAGCAGTACTTC; CDR3 protein: CASSPLGGYEQYF
J gene: TRBJ2-5; clone size: few; V gene: TRBV10-3; D gene: .; CDR3 DNA: TGTGCCATCAGTGACTCCCGGGGAGTGGGTGAGACCCAGTACTTC; CDR3 protein: CAISDSRGVGETQYF
J gene: TRBJ2-1; clone size: many; V gene: TRBV7-2; D gene: .; CDR3 DNA: TGTGCCAGCAAGGAGGGCCCAGGCAGGGATGAGCAGTTCTTC; CDR3 protein: CASKEGPGRDEQFF
J gene: TRBJ2-3; clone size: .; V gene: TRBV11-2; D gene: .; CDR3 DNA: TGTGCCAGCAGCCCCCGGAGTGGAGGCGGGTGGGGCACAGATACGCAGTATTTT; CDR3 protein: CASSPRSGGGWGTDTQYF
J gene: TRBJ2-5; clone size: few; V gene: TRBV5-6; D gene: .; CDR3 DNA: TGTGCCAGCAGCTGGGGACCAGGGGTACAAGAGACCCAGTACTTC; CDR3 protein: CASSWGPGVQETQYF